This T cell receptor beta chain came from a study of T cell repertoires in cytomegalovirus infection. Looking at the study overall: Indications came from public TCR beta signatures; they pointed to CMV infection and to a matching HLA type. Overall study findings and caveats: Using cumulative public TCR beta family frequency, the authors identified those who carried CMV together with the relevant HLA.

V was trimmed by 0 bases and J by 0 bases, leaving 3 bases between them. This CDR3 contains 13 residues. The germline V gene has CDR1 SQVTM and CDR2 ANQGSEA. MiXCR, run by TCRdb on the reads, gives a single entry per CDR3 protein. The data contain fewer than 350,000 distinct CDR3 sequences, about 28% of them singletons. A few counts support this clonotype. The target antigen is unknown. Here the sequenced sample was cultured PBMCs, taken from culture after CMV antigen stimulation. This TCR was recovered from a human donor in good health (CMV status not recorded). Some clones in this sample may be carry-over from other donors' samples. V usage is TRBV29-1 and J usage is TRBJ1-3; D ambiguous. As DNA, the CDR3 is TGCAGCGTTGAAGAGTACTCTGGAAACACCATATATTTT. Its protein is CSVEEYSGNTIYF.